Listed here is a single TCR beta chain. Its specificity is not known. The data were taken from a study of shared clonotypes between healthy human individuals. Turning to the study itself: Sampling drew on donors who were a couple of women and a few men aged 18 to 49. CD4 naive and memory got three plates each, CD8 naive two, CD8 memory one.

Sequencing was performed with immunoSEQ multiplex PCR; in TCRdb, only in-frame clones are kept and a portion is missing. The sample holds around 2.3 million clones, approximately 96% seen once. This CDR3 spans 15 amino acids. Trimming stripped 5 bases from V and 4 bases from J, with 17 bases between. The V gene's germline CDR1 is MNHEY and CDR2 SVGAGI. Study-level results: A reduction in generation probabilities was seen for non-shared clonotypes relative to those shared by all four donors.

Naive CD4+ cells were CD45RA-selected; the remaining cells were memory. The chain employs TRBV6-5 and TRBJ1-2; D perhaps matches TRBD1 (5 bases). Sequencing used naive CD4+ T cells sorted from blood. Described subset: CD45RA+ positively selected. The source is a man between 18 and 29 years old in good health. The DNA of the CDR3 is TGTGCCAGCAGTCAACGGGACCCCGCGGCCTATGGCTACACCTTC. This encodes CASSQRDPAAYGYTF.